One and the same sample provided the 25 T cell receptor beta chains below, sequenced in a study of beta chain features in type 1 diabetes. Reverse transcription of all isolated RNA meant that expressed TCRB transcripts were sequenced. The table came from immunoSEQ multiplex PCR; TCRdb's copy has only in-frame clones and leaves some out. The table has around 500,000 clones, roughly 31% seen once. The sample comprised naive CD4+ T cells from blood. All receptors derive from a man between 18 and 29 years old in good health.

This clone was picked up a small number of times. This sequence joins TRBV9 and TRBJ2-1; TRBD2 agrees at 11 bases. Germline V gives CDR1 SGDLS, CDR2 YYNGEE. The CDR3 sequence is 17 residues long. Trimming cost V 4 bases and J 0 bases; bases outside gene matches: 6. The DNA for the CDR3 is TGTGCCAGCAGCCTATATAGCGGGAGGGCCTCCTACAATGAGCAGTTCTTC. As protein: CASSLYSGRASYNEQFF.

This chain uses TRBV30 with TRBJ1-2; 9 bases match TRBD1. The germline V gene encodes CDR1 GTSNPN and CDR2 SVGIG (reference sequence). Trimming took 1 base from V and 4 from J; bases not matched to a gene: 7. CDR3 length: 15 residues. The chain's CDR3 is CAWSETGGFTYGYTF. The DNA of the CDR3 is TGTGCCTGGAGTGAGACAGGGGGTTTTACCTATGGCTACACCTTC. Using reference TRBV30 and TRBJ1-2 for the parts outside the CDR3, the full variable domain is SQTIHQWPATLVQPVGSPLSLECTVEGTSNPNLYWYRQAAGRGLQLLFYSVGIGQISSEVPQNLSASRPQDRQFILSSKKLLLSDSGFYLCAWSETGGFTYGYTFGSGTRLTVV.

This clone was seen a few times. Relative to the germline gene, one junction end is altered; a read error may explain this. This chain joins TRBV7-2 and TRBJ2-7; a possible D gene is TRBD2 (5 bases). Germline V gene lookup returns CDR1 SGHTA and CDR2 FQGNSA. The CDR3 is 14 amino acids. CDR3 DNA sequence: TGTGCCAGCAGTTTAGCTGGACTGATCTACGAGCAGTACTTC. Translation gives CASSLAGLIYEQYF.

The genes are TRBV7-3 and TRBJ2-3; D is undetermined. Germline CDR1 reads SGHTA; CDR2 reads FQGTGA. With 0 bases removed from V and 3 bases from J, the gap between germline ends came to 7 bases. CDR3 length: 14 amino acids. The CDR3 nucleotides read TGTGCCAGCAGCTTAACGAGAAATACAGATACGCAGTATTTT. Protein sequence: CASSLTRNTDTQYF.

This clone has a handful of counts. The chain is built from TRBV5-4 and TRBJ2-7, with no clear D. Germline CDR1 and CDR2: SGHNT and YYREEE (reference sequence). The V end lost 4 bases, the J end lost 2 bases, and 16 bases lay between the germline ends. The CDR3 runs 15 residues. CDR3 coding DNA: TGTGCCAGCAGCCGACACGGTCTCGAAGCCTACGAGCAGTACTTC. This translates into CASSRHGLEAYEQYF.

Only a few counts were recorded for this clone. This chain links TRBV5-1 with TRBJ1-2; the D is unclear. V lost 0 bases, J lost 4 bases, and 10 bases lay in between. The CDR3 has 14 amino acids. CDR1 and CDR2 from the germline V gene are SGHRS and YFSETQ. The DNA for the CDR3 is TGCGCCAGCAGCTTGGTTCCAGGAACCTATGGCTACACCTTC. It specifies CASSLVPGTYGYTF.

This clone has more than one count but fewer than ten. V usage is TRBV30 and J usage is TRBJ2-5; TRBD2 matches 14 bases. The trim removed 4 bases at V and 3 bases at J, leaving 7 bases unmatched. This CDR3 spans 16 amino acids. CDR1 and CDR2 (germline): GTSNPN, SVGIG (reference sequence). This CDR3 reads CAWKGGTSGRKETQYF. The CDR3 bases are TGTGCCTGGAAGGGGGGGACTAGCGGGAGAAAAGAGACCCAGTACTTC.

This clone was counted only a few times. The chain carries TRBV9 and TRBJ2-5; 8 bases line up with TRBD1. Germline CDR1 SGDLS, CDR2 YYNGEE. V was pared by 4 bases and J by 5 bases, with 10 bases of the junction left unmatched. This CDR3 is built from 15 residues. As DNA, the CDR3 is TGTGCCAGCAGCCGAGGACAGGGTCCGTGGGAGACCCAGTACTTC. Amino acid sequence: CASSRGQGPWETQYF.

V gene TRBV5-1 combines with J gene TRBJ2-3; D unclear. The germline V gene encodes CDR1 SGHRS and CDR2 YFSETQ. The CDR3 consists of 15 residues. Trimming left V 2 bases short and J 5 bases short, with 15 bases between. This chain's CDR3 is CASSLIGQERDTQYF. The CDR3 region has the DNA TGCGCCAGCAGCTTAATCGGTCAGGAGCGAGATACGCAGTATTTT.

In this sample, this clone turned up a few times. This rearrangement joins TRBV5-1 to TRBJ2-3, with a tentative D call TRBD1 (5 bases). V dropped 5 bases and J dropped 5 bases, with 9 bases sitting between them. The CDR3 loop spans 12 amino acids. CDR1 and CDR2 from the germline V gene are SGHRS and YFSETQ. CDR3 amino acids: CASSQGRDTQYF. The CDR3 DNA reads TGCGCCAGCAGTCAGGGTCGAGATACGCAGTATTTT.

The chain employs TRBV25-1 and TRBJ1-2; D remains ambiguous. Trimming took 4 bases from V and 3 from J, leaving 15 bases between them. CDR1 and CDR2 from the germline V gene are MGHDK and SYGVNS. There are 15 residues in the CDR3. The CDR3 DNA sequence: TGTGCCAGCAGTGGCCTCCGGGGTAACGACTATGGCTACACCTTC. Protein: CASSGLRGNDYGYTF.

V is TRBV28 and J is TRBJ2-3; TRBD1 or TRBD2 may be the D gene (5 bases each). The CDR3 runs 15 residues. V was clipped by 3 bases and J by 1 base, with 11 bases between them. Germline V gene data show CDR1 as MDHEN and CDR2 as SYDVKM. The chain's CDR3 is CASSFGAARTDTQYF. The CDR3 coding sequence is TGTGCCAGCAGTTTCGGGGCGGCCCGCACAGATACGCAGTATTTT. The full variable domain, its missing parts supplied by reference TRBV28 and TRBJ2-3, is DVKVTQSSRYLVKRTGEKVFLECVQDMDHENMFWYRQDPGLGLRLIYFSYDVKMKEKGDIPEGYSVSREKKERFSLILESASTNQTSMYLCASSFGAARTDTQYFGPGTRLTVL.

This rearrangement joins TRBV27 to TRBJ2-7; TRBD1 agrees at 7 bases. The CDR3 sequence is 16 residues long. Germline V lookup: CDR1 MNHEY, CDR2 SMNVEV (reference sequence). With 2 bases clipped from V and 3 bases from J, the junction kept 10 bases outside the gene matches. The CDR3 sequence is CASSLRSVRGYYEQYF. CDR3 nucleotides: TGTGCCAGCAGTTTAAGGTCGGTCAGGGGGTACTACGAGCAGTACTTC.

The CDR3 is CATSRVVAETQYF. DNA of the CDR3: TGTGCCACCAGCAGAGTGGTAGCGGAGACCCAGTACTTC. V is TRBV15 and J is TRBJ2-5, with D possibly matching TRBD2 (5 bases). V was cut by 1 base and J by 5 bases, with 8 bases left in between. This CDR3 region has 13 residues. The germline CDR1 and CDR2 sequences are LNHNV and YYDKDF (reference sequence). Full variable domain (remainder filled in from reference TRBV15 and TRBJ2-5): DAMVIQNPRYQVTQFGKPVTLSCSQTLNHNVMYWYQQKSSQAPKLLFHYYDKDFNNEADTPDNFQSRRPNTSFCFLDIRSPGLGDTAMYLCATSRVVAETQYFGPGTRLLVL.

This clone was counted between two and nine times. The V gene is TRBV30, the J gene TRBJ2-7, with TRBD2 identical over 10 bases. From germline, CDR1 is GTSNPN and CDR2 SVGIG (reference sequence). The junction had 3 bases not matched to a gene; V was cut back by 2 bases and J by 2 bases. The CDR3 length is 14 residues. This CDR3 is CAWSYLAGAYEQYF. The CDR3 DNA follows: TGTGCCTGGAGTTACCTAGCGGGGGCCTACGAGCAGTACTTC.

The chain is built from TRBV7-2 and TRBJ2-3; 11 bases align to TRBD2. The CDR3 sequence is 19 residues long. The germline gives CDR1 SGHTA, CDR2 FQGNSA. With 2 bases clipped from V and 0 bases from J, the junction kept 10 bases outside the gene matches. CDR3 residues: CASSLRGLAGGRSTDTQYF. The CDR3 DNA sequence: TGTGCCAGCAGCTTAAGGGGGCTAGCGGGAGGTCGTAGCACAGATACGCAGTATTTT.

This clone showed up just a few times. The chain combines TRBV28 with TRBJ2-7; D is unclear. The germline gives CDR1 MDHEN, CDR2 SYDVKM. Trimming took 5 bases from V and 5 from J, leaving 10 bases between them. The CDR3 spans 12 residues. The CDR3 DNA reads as TGTGCCAGCAGTCCCCCTAGGGACGAGCAGTACTTC. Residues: CASSPPRDEQYF.

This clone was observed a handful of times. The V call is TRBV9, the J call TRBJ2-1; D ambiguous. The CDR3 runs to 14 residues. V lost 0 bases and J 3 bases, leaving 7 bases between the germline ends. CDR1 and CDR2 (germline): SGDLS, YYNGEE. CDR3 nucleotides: TGTGCCAGCAGCGTAGAACTAAACTACAATGAGCAGTTCTTC. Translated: CASSVELNYNEQFF.

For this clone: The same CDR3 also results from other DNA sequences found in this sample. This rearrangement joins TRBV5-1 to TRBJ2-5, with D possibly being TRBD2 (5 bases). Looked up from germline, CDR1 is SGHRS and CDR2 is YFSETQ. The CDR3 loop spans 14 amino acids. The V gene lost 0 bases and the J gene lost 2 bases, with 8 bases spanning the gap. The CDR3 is CASSLAGGQETQYF. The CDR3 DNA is TGCGCCAGCAGCTTGGCCGGCGGGCAAGAGACCCAGTACTTC.

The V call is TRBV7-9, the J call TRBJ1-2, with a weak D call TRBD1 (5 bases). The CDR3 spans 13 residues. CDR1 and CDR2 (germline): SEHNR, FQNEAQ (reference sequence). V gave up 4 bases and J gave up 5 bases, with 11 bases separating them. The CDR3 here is CASSSGPEYGYTF. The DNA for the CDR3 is TGTGCCAGCAGCTCGGGACCCGAATATGGCTACACCTTC.

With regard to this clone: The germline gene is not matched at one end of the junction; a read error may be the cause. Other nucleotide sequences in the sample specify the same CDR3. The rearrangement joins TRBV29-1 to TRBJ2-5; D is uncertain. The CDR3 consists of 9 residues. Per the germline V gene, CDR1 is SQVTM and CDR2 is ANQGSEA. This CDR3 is CSVEETQYF. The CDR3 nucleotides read TGCAGCGTGGAAGAGACCCAGTACTTC. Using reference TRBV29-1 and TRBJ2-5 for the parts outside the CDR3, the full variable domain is SAVISQKPSRDICQRGTSLTIQCQVDSQVTMMFWYRQQPGQSLTLIATANQGSEATYESGFVIDKFPISRPNLTFSTLTVSNMSPEDSSIYLCSVEETQYFGPGTRLLVL.

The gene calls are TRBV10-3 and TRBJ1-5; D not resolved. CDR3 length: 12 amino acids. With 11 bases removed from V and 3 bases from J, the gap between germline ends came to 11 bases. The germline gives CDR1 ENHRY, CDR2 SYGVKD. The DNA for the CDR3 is TGTGCCGCGAGGTCCAACAATCAGCCCCAGCATTTT. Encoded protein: CAARSNNQPQHF.

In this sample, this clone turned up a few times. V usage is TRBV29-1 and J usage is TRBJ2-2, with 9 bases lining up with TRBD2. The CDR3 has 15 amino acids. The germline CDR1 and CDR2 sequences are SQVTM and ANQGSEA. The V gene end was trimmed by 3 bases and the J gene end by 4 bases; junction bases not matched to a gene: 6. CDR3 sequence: CSVESGTSPTGELFF. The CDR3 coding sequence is TGCAGCGTTGAGTCCGGGACTAGCCCCACCGGGGAGCTGTTTTTT.

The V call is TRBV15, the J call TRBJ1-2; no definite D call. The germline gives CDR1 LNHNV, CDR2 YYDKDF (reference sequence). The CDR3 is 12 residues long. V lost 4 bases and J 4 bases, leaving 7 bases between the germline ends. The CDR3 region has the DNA TGTGCCACCAGCAATCCGGGCTATGGCTACACCTTC. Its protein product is CATSNPGYGYTF.

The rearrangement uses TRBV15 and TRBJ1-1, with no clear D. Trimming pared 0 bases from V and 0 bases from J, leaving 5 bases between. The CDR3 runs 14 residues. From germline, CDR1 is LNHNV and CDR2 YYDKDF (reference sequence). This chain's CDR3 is CATSRDQLNTEAFF. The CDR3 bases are TGTGCCACCAGCAGAGATCAGTTGAACACTGAAGCTTTCTTT.